Below are 6 T cell receptor beta chains sequenced from a single sample in a study of blood T cell repertoires in COVID-19. Sequencing was performed with immunoSEQ multiplex PCR; in TCRdb, only in-frame clones are kept and a portion is missing. Of under 300,000 clones in the sample, 70% to 90% were seen once. Sequencing was performed on PBMCs or T cells enriched from blood (not recorded which). Source of these receptors: a woman aged 60-70 years in a cohort exposed to, infected with or recovered from COVID-19 (not recorded which).

This clone has a single count. The chain's CDR3 is CASSQGGGEGRKNIQYF. The CDR3 DNA sequence: TGCGCCAGCAGCCAGGGAGGGGGGGAGGGCCGAAAAAACATTCAGTACTTC. This chain links TRBV4-1 with TRBJ2-4; D is possibly TRBD2 (7 bases). The CDR3 loop spans 17 amino acids. Germline CDR1 and CDR2: MGHRA and YSYEKL. Trimming took off 3 bases at V and 4 bases at J, with 19 bases between the two ends.

The rearrangement links TRBV10-3 to TRBJ2-3, with TRBD2 identical over 10 bases. The V segment lost 6 bases and the J segment 0 bases; nucleotides outside the gene matches: 3. CDR1 is ENHRY and CDR2 is SYGVKD in the germline V gene. The length of the CDR3 is 15 residues. The CDR3 DNA is TGTGCCATCAGGGGGACTAGCGCTAGCACAGATACGCAGTATTTT. This encodes CAIRGTSASTDTQYF.

The chain is built from TRBV6-5 and TRBJ2-7; D gene uncertain. The length of the CDR3 is 14 residues. Germline V gives CDR1 MNHEY, CDR2 SVGAGI. The V gene lost 6 bases and the J gene lost 0 bases, with 12 bases spanning the gap. The CDR3, as DNA: TGTGCCAGCAGAGCAAGGTCTAGCTCCTACGAGCAGTACTTC. This encodes CASRARSSSYEQYF.

This sequence joins TRBV6-5 and TRBJ1-2; the D gene is possibly TRBD1 (6 bases). V was cut by 6 bases and J by 0 bases, with 14 bases left in between. Germline CDR1 is MNHEY and CDR2 is SVGAGI. CDR3 length equals 15 residues. The DNA for the CDR3 is TGTGCCAGCAGCGATGACAGGTTCGCTAACTATGGCTACACCTTC. Translated, it gives CASSDDRFANYGYTF.

This clone was seen a single time. V and J are TRBV5-6 and TRBJ2-5; 10 positions match TRBD1. CDR1 is SGHDT, CDR2 YYEEEE, per germline. The V and J ends lost 6 bases and 7 bases, in that order; junction bases with no gene match: 9. This CDR3 region has 14 residues. The CDR3 DNA sequence: TGTGCCAGCACCTTTTTGACAGGGGGCGCGACCCAGTACTTC. Translating gives CASTFLTGGATQYF.

The rearrangement links TRBV5-1 to TRBJ2-6, with TRBD2 matching over 15 bases. The CDR3 contains 21 residues. V dropped 2 bases and J dropped 2; count of bases not matched to a gene: 11. Germline CDR1 is SGHRS and CDR2 is YFSETQ. The chain's CDR3 is CASSFQPGLAGGTTGANVLTF. The CDR3 DNA reads as TGCGCCAGCAGCTTTCAACCGGGACTAGCGGGAGGAACCACTGGGGCCAACGTCCTGACTTTC.